This T cell receptor (beta chain) appears in the sequencing data of a study of PD-1 blockade in mismatch repair-deficient tumors. On the study more broadly: All were previously treated, progressing patients with around 12 mismatch repair-deficient cancer types. Study findings and constraints: After pembrolizumab, tumor-resident clones rose rapidly, then generally contracted before radiologic responses.

This CDR3 is built from 15 residues. Trimming took 3 bases from V and 7 from J; bases not matched to a gene: 6. Germline V gene data show CDR1 as MGHDK and CDR2 as SYGVNS. Concerning this clone itself: The antigen remains unidentified.

Repertoires were generated with immunoSEQ multiplex PCR, while TCRdb's copy carries only in-frame clones and drops some. The sample lists about 51,000 clones, approximately 84% seen once, with roughly 8.8% in the top ten. PCR or immunohistochemistry showed mismatch repair deficiency in every enrolled patient. TCR sequencing covered a few patients who responded to pembrolizumab. J is TRBJ1-2 and V is TRBV25-1; 12 nucleotides agree with TRBD1. The sequencing here drew on peripheral blood, taken roughly 20 weeks after starting pembrolizumab. The sequence came from an adult with mismatch repair-deficient cancer. The CDR3 here is CASSDWGQGAGGYTF. In nucleotides, the CDR3 is TGTGCCAGCAGTGACTGGGGACAGGGGGCCGGTGGCTACACCTTC.